These T cell receptor beta chains were read from a single sample in a study of blood T cell repertoires in COVID-19. Produced via immunoSEQ multiplex PCR; TCRdb's table is partial and in-frame only. Altogether tens of thousands of clones are present, around 86% being singletons, with the ten largest covering approximately 4.7%. Sequences were obtained from peripheral blood. These receptors all come from a human donor in a cohort sampled during active COVID-19. Each CDR3 is given with its conserved first and last residue. Fields, in order: D gene, clone size, V gene, CDR3 length, J gene, CDR3 protein, CDR3 DNA. D genes are given only for firm matches. Size is stated for part of the rows, as once, few or many counts, or as a class when the clone is expanded.

>-|-|TRBV5-5|15|TRBJ2-4
CASSLVTIPANIQYF
TGTGCCAGCAGCTTGGTTACAATACCCGCAAACATTCAGTACTTC
>TRBD2|-|TRBV6-4|13|TRBJ2-7
CASSPREWYEQYF
TGTGCCAGCAGTCCGCGGGAGTGGTACGAGCAGTACTTC
>-|once|TRBV19|16|TRBJ2-6
CASSVEQGVRANVLTF
TGTGCCAGTAGTGTCGAACAGGGCGTTCGGGCCAACGTCCTGACTTTC
>TRBD2|-|TRBV6-6|15|TRBJ2-3
CASTTYSGMADTQYF
TGTGCCAGCACCACTTACAGCGGGATGGCAGATACGCAGTATTTT
>TRBD2|-|TRBV27|15|TRBJ2-1
CASSPLAGGGNEQFF
TGTGCCAGCAGTCCGCTAGCGGGAGGGGGCAATGAGCAGTTCTTC
>TRBD1|-|TRBV18|16|TRBJ2-7
CASSPPTGTGSDEQYF
TGTGCCAGCTCACCACCGACCGGGACAGGGAGTGACGAGCAGTACTTC
>-|-|TRBV7-6|13|TRBJ1-1
CASSPRMNTEAFF
TGTGCCAGCAGCCCGCGAATGAACACTGAAGCTTTCTTT
>TRBD1|-|TRBV5-1|15|TRBJ2-5
CASSLGTGGAETQYF
TGCGCCAGCAGCTTGGGGACAGGGGGCGCGGAGACCCAGTACTTC
>TRBD1|-|TRBV5-1|14|TRBJ1-1
CASSFTGEIGEAFF
TGCGCCAGCAGCTTCACAGGGGAGATAGGTGAAGCTTTCTTT
>-|few|TRBV28|14|TRBJ1-5
CASSLIRVNQPQHF
TGTGCCAGCAGTTTAATCAGGGTTAATCAGCCCCAGCATTTT
>TRBD1|-|TRBV2|14|TRBJ1-2
CASREQGVSYGYTF
TGTGCCAGCAGGGAGCAGGGGGTTTCCTATGGCTACACCTTC
>TRBD2|once|TRBV11-3|15|TRBJ2-1
CASSLGLAGVGEQFF
TGTGCCAGCAGCTTAGGGCTAGCGGGAGTAGGTGAGCAGTTCTTC
>TRBD2|-|TRBV11-2|15|TRBJ2-1
CASSFGTSVLNEQFF
TGTGCCAGCAGCTTCGGGACTAGCGTCTTAAATGAGCAGTTCTTC
>TRBD1|-|TRBV7-3|18|TRBJ2-2
CASSLRAGGIGETGELFF
TGTGCCAGCAGCTTAAGGGCAGGGGGTATCGGGGAGACCGGGGAGCTGTTTTTT
>-|-|TRBV7-8|12|TRBJ2-5
CASSSPMETQYF
TGTGCCAGCAGCTCCCCTATGGAGACCCAGTACTTC
>TRBD2|-|TRBV6-1|16|TRBJ2-7
CASSEAHLAGVREQYF
TGTGCCAGCAGTGAAGCGCACCTAGCGGGAGTCAGGGAGCAGTACTTC
>TRBD1|-|TRBV11-2|13|TRBJ2-1
CASSTGTVNEQFF
TGTGCCAGCAGCACGGGGACAGTCAATGAGCAGTTCTTC
>-|-|TRBV9|16|TRBJ2-3
CASSARQSTGTDTQYF
TGTGCCAGCAGCGCACGACAGTCTACTGGCACAGATACGCAGTATTTT
>TRBD2|-|TRBV20-1|15|TRBJ2-1
CSASGGLAGKNEQFF
TGCAGTGCTAGTGGGGGACTAGCGGGGAAGAATGAGCAGTTCTTC
>TRBD2|few|TRBV5-4|17|TRBJ2-5
CASSPTGLAGGGETQYF
TGTGCCAGCAGCCCTACGGGACTAGCGGGAGGAGGAGAGACCCAGTACTTC
>-|-|TRBV5-5|13|TRBJ1-5
CASSLDPDQPQHF
TGTGCCAGCAGCTTGGATCCCGATCAGCCCCAGCATTTT
>TRBD1|-|TRBV14|15|TRBJ1-6
CASSQGQGYNSPLHF
TGTGCCAGCAGCCAAGGACAGGGCTATAATTCACCCCTCCACTTT
>TRBD1|-|TRBV28|15|TRBJ2-7
CASSKSTGTTYEQYF
TGTGCCAGCAGTAAATCGACAGGGACAACCTACGAGCAGTACTTC
>-|-|TRBV6-5|15|TRBJ2-7
CASRLGGVPSYEQYF
TGTGCCAGCAGGCTAGGGGGGGTTCCCTCCTACGAGCAGTACTTC
>TRBD2|-|TRBV2|14|TRBJ2-7
CATRWGGGFHEQYF
TGTGCCACCAGGTGGGGGGGAGGGTTCCACGAGCAGTACTTC
>TRBD2|-|TRBV27|14|TRBJ2-7
CASRTGGTSYEQYF
TGTGCCAGCAGGACCGGGGGGACGTCCTACGAGCAGTACTTC
>TRBD1|-|TRBV19|14|TRBJ2-7
CASTQDRGHGEQYF
TGTGCCAGTACCCAAGACAGGGGGCATGGTGAGCAGTACTTC
>TRBD2|-|TRBV4-2|17|TRBJ2-1
CASSQDLDFRGRGEQFF
TGTGCCAGCAGCCAAGACTTAGACTTTCGCGGGAGGGGTGAGCAGTTCTTC
>TRBD2|once|TRBV18|18|TRBJ2-3
CASSPGLAGGPLGDTQYF
TGTGCCAGCTCACCCGGCTTGGCGGGAGGGCCTCTTGGAGATACGCAGTATTTT
>-|-|TRBV7-9|12|TRBJ1-1
CASRGGNTEAFF
TGTGCCAGCAGAGGGGGAAACACTGAAGCTTTCTTT
>TRBD2|-|TRBV5-5|15|TRBJ2-1
CASSSTSGSGNEQFF
TGTGCCAGCAGCTCTACTAGCGGGAGTGGCAATGAGCAGTTCTTC
>TRBD2|-|TRBV30|14|TRBJ2-1
CAWSKLAGVNEQFF
TGTGCCTGGAGTAAGTTAGCGGGAGTGAATGAGCAGTTCTTC
>-|-|TRBV9|12|TRBJ1-6
CASSVAGSPLHF
TGTGCCAGCAGCGTAGCCGGTTCACCCCTCCACTTT
>-|once|TRBV6-6|16|TRBJ1-1
CASSYSHTEQGTEAFF
TGTGCCAGCAGTTATAGCCATACAGAGCAGGGCACTGAAGCTTTCTTT
>-|-|TRBV3-1/TRBV3-2|13|TRBJ2-2
CASSQVNTGELFF
TGTGCCAGCAGTCAAGTAAACACCGGGGAGCTGTTTTTT
>TRBD1|once|TRBV27|14|TRBJ1-4
CASSLVGGVEKLFF
TGTGCCAGCAGTTTAGTAGGGGGCGTTGAAAAACTGTTTTTT
>-|-|TRBV6-1|14|TRBJ1-1
CASSELQVDTEAFF
TGTGCCAGCAGTGAGTTACAGGTGGACACTGAAGCTTTCTTT
>TRBD2|-|TRBV20-1|14|TRBJ2-1
CSASRAGGPNEQFF
TGCAGTGCTAGTAGGGCGGGAGGGCCTAATGAGCAGTTCTTC
>-|-|TRBV28|12|TRBJ2-3
CATRRGSDTQYF
TGTGCCACTAGGCGGGGTTCGGATACGCAGTATTTT
>TRBD1|-|TRBV18|17|TRBJ2-6
CASYSGTVSSGANVLTF
TGTGCCAGCTATTCCGGGACAGTGAGCTCTGGGGCCAACGTCCTGACTTTC
>-|-|TRBV28|14|TRBJ2-5
CASSLSGVQETQYF
TGTGCCAGCAGTTTGTCAGGGGTACAAGAGACCCAGTACTTC
>TRBD2|-|TRBV6-5|16|TRBJ2-7
CASSYSRSRERYEQYF
TGTGCCAGCAGTTATTCCCGATCGCGGGAGAGGTACGAGCAGTACTTC
>-|few|TRBV18|14|TRBJ2-1
CASSPGAAYNEQFF
TGTGCCAGCTCACCAGGGGCGGCCTACAATGAGCAGTTCTTC
>-|-|TRBV11-2|16|TRBJ2-5
CASSPNNRAARETQYF
TGTGCCAGCAGCCCCAATAACAGGGCCGCTCGGGAGACCCAGTACTTC
>-|-|TRBV3-1/TRBV3-2|15|TRBJ2-5
CASSQDGSGLETQYF
TGTGCCAGCAGCCAAGATGGTTCAGGGCTGGAGACCCAGTACTTC
>TRBD1|-|TRBV7-2|15|TRBJ2-7
CASSVRDSKSYEQYF
TGTGCCAGCAGCGTACGGGACAGCAAATCCTACGAGCAGTACTTC